This T cell receptor (beta chain) was retrieved from a study of regulatory T cells in long-lasting Graves disease. Overall study: Less than 3 months of antithyroid drugs had been taken by newly diagnosed Graves' patients. General observations from the study: Persistent disease preferred TRBV28, TRBJ1-2 and TRBJ2-5.

CDR3-region Arm-PCR and iRepertoire HTBI primers produced the TCR beta libraries. TCRdb ran MiXCR on the multiplex PCR reads and lists one entry per CDR3 protein. In the table there are 300,000 to 450,000 distinct CDR3 sequences, about a sixth of which are singletons. Germline lookup yields CDR1 MNHNS and CDR2 SASEGT. The ends were cut back, 7 bases at V and 4 bases at J, with 11 bases in the middle. This CDR3 comprises 12 residues. Described time point: newly diagnosed GD, antithyroid drugs for less than 3 months. Preparation of the TCR library used RNA extracted from PBMCs. This clonotype showed up just a few times. The target antigen is unknown.

This chain connects TRBV6-1 to TRBJ2-7; D is ambiguous. The origin of this receptor is a female donor with Graves disease. The specimen comprised peripheral blood mononuclear cells (PBMCs), sampled at new diagnosis, from a patient treated with antithyroid drugs. CDR3 amino acids: CASTNSKYEQYF. Written as DNA, the CDR3 is TGTGCCAGCACTAACTCCAAATACGAGCAGTACTTC.